Listed below are T cell receptor beta chains from one sample, sequenced in a study of regulatory T cells in long-lasting Graves disease. TCRdb processed the multiplex PCR reads anew with MiXCR; each CDR3 protein has one entry. The sample contains a few hundred thousand distinct CDR3 sequences, around a quarter of which appear only once. The specimen comprised peripheral blood mononuclear cells (PBMCs), sampled when the disease was refractory, from a patient treated with antithyroid drugs. The receptors originated from a female donor with Graves disease. CDR3s include the opening cysteine and the closing phenylalanine or tryptophan. The order of the fields is J gene, V gene, CDR3 protein.

TRBJ1-1 TRBV27 CASSLSGGLNTEAFF
TRBJ2-7 TRBV12-3/TRBV12-4 CASSSFRGRPSYEQYF
TRBJ1-5 TRBV12-3/TRBV12-4 CASSPSAVARQPQHF
TRBJ2-5 TRBV7-9 CASSPGLGAGVETQYF
TRBJ2-5 TRBV18 CASSPGGIETQYF
TRBJ1-5 TRBV20-1 CSARGETLARGLWPQHF
TRBJ2-5 TRBV6-1 CASSPLVSHDEYQETQYF
TRBJ2-4 TRBV7-9 CASSNSGSPFPIQYF
TRBJ1-5 TRBV20-1 CSAGTGTGQPQHF
TRBJ2-2 TRBV6-5 CASSFYSGRTNTGELFF
TRBJ1-4 TRBV5-5 CASSVTGGREKLFF
TRBJ1-5 TRBV7-2 CASSLAGPGTRLFRSNQPQHF
TRBJ2-3 TRBV28 CASSWAGGADTQYF
TRBJ2-7 TRBV5-1 CASSRQGSTYEQYF
TRBJ2-2 TRBV15 CATSTGRGNTGELFF
TRBJ1-4 TRBV2 CASSDRGNEKLFF
TRBJ1-2 TRBV25-1 CASSESVVNGYTF
TRBJ2-1 TRBV20-1 CSARDLTHNEQFF
TRBJ2-7 TRBV6-1 CASSEGRLAAYEQYF
TRBJ2-7 TRBV27 CAGKRSGRRAYEQYF
TRBJ1-2 TRBV19 CASRNTGQAYGYTF
TRBJ2-1 TRBV2 CASSPLADNEQFF
TRBJ1-2 TRBV27 CASSFSEASRGYTF